The 28 T cell receptor beta chains below were found in one sample sequenced in a study of identical twins. TCRdb reanalysed the 5' RACE reads using MiXCR and keeps one entry per CDR3 protein. The sample shows about 920,000 distinct CDR3 sequences, 10% to 15% of them seen only once. This sample was also put to use in a study of yellow fever vaccine responses in identical twins.

Sequencing was performed on PBMCs. The receptor source for this set is a young woman in good health.

Only a few counts were recorded for this clonotype. This CDR3 reads CASSQVAGGPYNEQFF. Here the CDR3 DNA reads TGTGCCAGCAGCCAAGTAGCGGGGGGGCCCTACAATGAGCAGTTCTTC. The rearrangement joins TRBV14 to TRBJ2-1; 11 bases agree with TRBD2. Germline CDR1 and CDR2: SGHDN and FVKESK. V shed 1 base, J shed 2 bases, and the junction held 1 base outside the gene matches. This CDR3 is 16 amino acids long. Drawing the rest from reference TRBV14 and TRBJ2-1, the complete variable domain is EAGVTQFPSHSVIEKGQTVTLRCDPISGHDNLYWYRRVMGKEIKFLLHFVKESKQDESGMPNNRFLAERTGGTYSTLKVQPAELEDSGVYFCASSQVAGGPYNEQFFGPGTRLTVL.

The sample holds a few counts of this clonotype. The chain carries TRBV20-1 and TRBJ1-1, with 7 bases matching TRBD1. After removal of 3 bases from V and 0 bases from J, the junction contained 4 bases not matched to a gene. The CDR3 has 14 residues. Germline lookup yields CDR1 DFQATT and CDR2 SNEGSKA (reference sequence). In DNA, the CDR3 is TGCAGTGCTAGGGGACAGCCCATGAACACTGAAGCTTTCTTT. Protein: CSARGQPMNTEAFF.

The chain recombines TRBV6-1 with TRBJ2-7, with TRBD1 matching 9 bases. From germline, CDR1 is MNHNS and CDR2 SASEGT. With 7 bases clipped from V and 2 bases from J, the junction kept 9 bases outside the gene matches. The CDR3 has 15 residues. CDR3 DNA sequence: TGTGCCAGCATTCCCCCGGGACAGGGCACCTACGAGCAGTACTTC. Its translation is CASIPPGQGTYEQYF.

This clonotype has at least ten counts. CDR3 DNA sequence: TGTGCCACCAGTGATTTTAGGGACAGGGGAGGGAATGAGCAGTTCTTC. Amino acid sequence: CATSDFRDRGGNEQFF. The J gene is TRBJ2-1, the V gene TRBV24-1; 10 bases map to TRBD1. The CDR3 sequence is 16 residues long. Trimming removed 1 base from V and 7 bases from J; junction bases left unmatched: 6. Per the germline V gene, CDR1 is KGHDR and CDR2 is SFDVKD.

CDR3 in amino acids: CSVRGFRESDTEAFF. The DNA of the CDR3 is TGCAGCGTAAGAGGTTTCAGGGAATCGGACACTGAAGCTTTCTTT. The chain employs TRBV29-1 and TRBJ1-1, with D perhaps matching TRBD1 (5 bases). Germline V CDR1 and CDR2: SQVTM, ANQGSEA. The V end was cut by 6 bases, the J end by 3 bases, with 20 bases between. This CDR3 has 15 amino acids. Full variable domain (rest looked up from reference TRBV29-1 and TRBJ1-1): SAVISQKPSRDICQRGTSLTIQCQVDSQVTMMFWYRQQPGQSLTLIATANQGSEATYESGFVIDKFPISRPNLTFSTLTVSNMSPEDSSIYLCSVRGFRESDTEAFFGQGTRLTVV.

The chain joins TRBV7-9 to TRBJ2-1; D remains ambiguous. The V end lost 5 bases, the J end lost 7 bases, and 9 bases lay between the germline ends. This CDR3 has 12 residues. Germline values: CDR1 SEHNR, CDR2 FQNEAQ (reference sequence). CDR3 sequence (DNA): TGTGCCAGCAGCAGACAACGGAATGAGCAGTTCTTC. Amino acid sequence: CASSRQRNEQFF. The variable domain in full, with the rest retrieved from reference TRBV7-9 and TRBJ2-1, is DTGVSQNPRHKITKRGQNVTFRCDPISEHNRLYWYRQTLGQGPEFLTYFQNEAQLEKSRLLSDRFSAERPKGSFSTLEIQRTEQGDSAMYLCASSRQRNEQFFGPGTRLTVL.

The CDR3 sequence: CASSFSSGSTGELFF. DNA for the CDR3: TGTGCCAGCAGTTTTTCTTCAGGGTCCACCGGGGAGCTGTTTTTT. This sequence joins TRBV27 and TRBJ2-2; TRBD1 might be the D (5 bases). Germline V gene sequence: CDR1 MNHEY, CDR2 SMNVEV (reference sequence). The V and J ends lost 3 bases and 4 bases respectively, with 12 bases between them. This CDR3 comprises 15 residues.

This clonotype was observed at least ten times. The chain employs TRBV12-3 or TRBV12-4 and TRBJ2-1, with D unclear. The V end lost 10 bases, the J end lost 7 bases, and 11 bases lay between the germline ends. The CDR3 has 11 amino acids. In nucleotides, the CDR3 is TGTGCCACGGCTAGGGTAAATGAGCAGTTCTTC. Its translation is CATARVNEQFF.

The rearrangement joins TRBV6-1 to TRBJ2-4; TRBD2 matches at 9 bases. The CDR3 sequence is 18 residues long. After removal of 1 base from V and 6 bases from J, the junction contained 13 bases not matched to a gene. The germline V gene has CDR1 MNHNS and CDR2 SASEGT. The CDR3: CASSEGGLARVWGNIQYF. CDR3 bases: TGTGCCAGCAGTGAAGGGGGACTAGCCCGCGTGTGGGGAAACATTCAGTACTTC.

This clonotype was recorded many times. The chain has TRBV5-5 and TRBJ1-5; D is ambiguous. Germline assignment: CDR1 SGHKS and CDR2 YYEKEE (reference sequence). The V and J ends lost 4 bases and 3 bases respectively, with 8 bases between them. The CDR3 is 13 residues long. CDR3 DNA sequence: TGTGCCAGCAGCGTCGACAACAATCAGCCCCAGCATTTT. Residues: CASSVDNNQPQHF.

Only a few counts were recorded for this clonotype. The genes are TRBV12-3 or TRBV12-4 and TRBJ2-3; D ambiguous. There are 12 residues in the CDR3. Deletions cut 7 bases from V and 5 bases from J, with 10 bases between. In DNA, the CDR3 is TGTGCCAGCACATCCACGGTAGATACGCAGTATTTT. Protein sequence: CASTSTVDTQYF.

The chain recombines TRBV6-1 with TRBJ2-7; 12 bases align to TRBD2. The CDR3 covers 15 residues. V shed 6 bases and J 4 bases; nucleotides not matched to a gene: 7. Germline V lookup: CDR1 MNHNS, CDR2 SASEGT. The CDR3 here is CASSVTSGSLYEQYF. The CDR3 DNA sequence: TGTGCCAGCAGCGTGACTAGCGGGAGTTTGTACGAGCAGTACTTC.

The chain joins TRBV18 to TRBJ2-7; 13 nucleotides agree with TRBD2. Trimming at V came to 1 base and at J to 3 bases, leaving 9 bases not matched to a gene. CDR1 is KGHSH, CDR2 LQKENI, per germline. The CDR3 sequence is 18 residues long. The CDR3 region has the DNA TGTGCCAGCTCACCACTTCCGGCGACTAGCGGGAGGAACTACGAGCAGTACTTC. This codes for CASSPLPATSGRNYEQYF.

The chain couples TRBV2 to TRBJ2-3; no clear D. The germline V gene encodes CDR1 SNHLY and CDR2 FYNNEI. The CDR3 runs 16 residues. Trimming cost V 6 bases and J 1 base, with 17 bases left between them. CDR3 amino acids: CASSAVVAGRTDTQYF. In nucleotides, the CDR3 is TGTGCCAGCAGCGCGGTCGTAGCCGGCCGCACAGATACGCAGTATTTT.

This chain connects TRBV12-3 or TRBV12-4 to TRBJ1-2, with D tentatively TRBD1 (5 bases). Deletions cut 6 bases from V and 6 bases from J, with 20 bases between. The CDR3 sequence is 15 residues long. In DNA form, the CDR3 reads TGTGCCAGCAGGGGATTTATGTTAGGGGAGGATGGCTACACCTTC. Its protein product is CASRGFMLGEDGYTF.

This clonotype was detected a few times. The chain uses TRBV24-1 and TRBJ2-1; D call uncertain. In germline, CDR1 is KGHDR, CDR2 SFDVKD. The CDR3 sequence is 15 residues long. V shed 0 bases and J shed 8 bases, with 13 bases lying between them. The CDR3 coding sequence is TGTGCCACCAGTGATTTGAGTGAGACTGTCCATGAGCAGTTCTTC. Translation gives CATSDLSETVHEQFF.

This clonotype occurred a few times. This chain joins TRBV6-1 and TRBJ2-1; 9 bases map to TRBD1. The junction had 5 bases not matched to a gene; V was cut back by 7 bases and J by 1 base. The CDR3 extends over 15 amino acids. CDR1 is MNHNS, CDR2 SASEGT, per germline. CDR3 region: CASTTGGRSYNEQFF. CDR3 DNA sequence: TGTGCCAGCACTACAGGGGGCCGGTCCTACAATGAGCAGTTCTTC.

This clonotype has a count of ten or more. CDR3 DNA sequence: TGTGCCAGCAGCTACCGGGGGGGGGAAGAGACCCAGTACTTC. Residues: CASSYRGGEETQYF. J is TRBJ2-5 and V is TRBV6-5, with 8 bases fitting TRBD2. V lost 6 bases, J lost 3 bases, and 6 bases stayed unmatched. The CDR3 spans 14 residues. The germline gives CDR1 MNHEY, CDR2 SVGAGI.

The chain links TRBV20-1 to TRBJ1-1; a possible D gene is TRBD1 (5 bases). CDR3 length equals 14 residues. From germline, CDR1 is DFQATT and CDR2 SNEGSKA (reference sequence). Trimming shortened V by 0 bases and J by 3 bases, and 11 bases separated the two germline ends. CDR3 protein: CSAREGREDTEAFF. CDR3 nucleotides: TGCAGTGCTAGAGAGGGCAGGGAGGACACTGAAGCTTTCTTT.

This chain links TRBV5-5 with TRBJ2-7, with D uncertain. Deletions cut 2 bases from V and 4 bases from J, with 10 bases between. The CDR3 runs to 13 residues. CDR1 and CDR2 (germline): SGHKS, YYEKEE (reference sequence). CDR3 loop: CASSFVALYEQYV. CDR3 nucleotides: TGTGCCAGCAGCTTCGTTGCCCTATACGAGCAGTACGTC.

V gene TRBV15 combines with J gene TRBJ2-5, with TRBD2 matching 10 bases. CDR3 length equals 18 residues. V shed 3 bases, J shed 4 bases, and the junction held 14 bases outside the gene matches. The V gene's germline CDR1 is LNHNV and CDR2 YYDKDF (reference sequence). CDR3 sequence (DNA): TGTGCCACCAGCAGTGGGAGGGGTGCTAGCGGGAGTTTAGAGACCCAGTACTTC. It codes for CATSSGRGASGSLETQYF.

The rearrangement links TRBV18 to TRBJ1-6; no reliable D call. The germline CDR1 and CDR2 sequences are KGHSH and LQKENI. The CDR3 runs 15 residues. With 6 bases removed from V and 5 bases from J, the gap between germline ends came to 14 bases. The CDR3 DNA reads TGTGCCAGCTCCAAGGACGGAAACAATAATTCACCCCTCCACTTT. It translates to CASSKDGNNNSPLHF.

There are a few counts of this clonotype. The chain joins TRBV11-2 to TRBJ2-3; 7 bases are a match to TRBD2. The CDR3 consists of 16 residues. CDR1 is SGHAT and CDR2 is FQNNGV in the germline V gene. V was pared by 2 bases and J by 3 bases, with 8 bases of the junction left unmatched. CDR3 region: CASSLNPLGGTDTQYF. CDR3 nucleotide sequence: TGTGCCAGCAGCTTAAACCCCCTCGGGGGGACAGATACGCAGTATTTT.

The table lists this clonotype with a few counts. The chain joins TRBV5-1 to TRBJ2-1; weak D call: TRBD2 (5 bases). Germline V gene data show CDR1 as SGHRS and CDR2 as YFSETQ. V gave up 0 bases and J gave up 10 bases, with 14 bases separating them. The CDR3 consists of 14 residues. The CDR3 spells CASSLDFGSKEQFF. The CDR3 nucleotides are TGCGCCAGCAGCTTGGATTTTGGGAGCAAAGAGCAGTTCTTC. The full variable domain, completed using reference TRBV5-1 and TRBJ2-1, is KAGVTQTPRYLIKTRGQQVTLSCSPISGHRSVSWYQQTPGQGLQFLFEYFSETQRNKGNFPGRFSGRQFSNSRSEMNVSTLELGDSALYLCASSLDFGSKEQFFGPGTRLTVL.

The chain joins TRBV7-9 to TRBJ2-1; D unresolved. Germline V CDR1 and CDR2: SEHNR, FQNEAQ (reference sequence). The V and J ends lost 1 base and 9 bases respectively, with 10 bases between them. The CDR3 length is 13 residues. CDR3 protein: CASSLGLGSEQFF. The CDR3 DNA reads TGTGCCAGCAGCTTAGGTTTGGGGTCTGAGCAGTTCTTC.

Concerning this clonotype: A junction end diverges from the germline sequence, so it may reflect a read error. The chain is built from TRBV4-1 and TRBJ2-7, with D unclear. The CDR3 is 13 amino acids. The germline CDR1 and CDR2 sequences are MGHRA and YSYEKL. DNA for the CDR3: TGCGCCAGCAGCCAAGGGGTAACTTACGGGCAGTACTTC. Protein product: CASSQGVTYGQYF.

This clonotype was observed many times. This chain uses TRBV12-3 or TRBV12-4 with TRBJ1-3; weak D call: TRBD1 (5 bases). V was shortened by 4 bases and J by 0 bases, with 7 bases between the two germline ends. The CDR3 covers 14 residues. In DNA form, the CDR3 reads TGTGCCAGCAGTTACGACAGCTCTGGAAACACCATATATTTT. This encodes CASSYDSSGNTIYF.

A few counts support this clonotype. CDR3 coding DNA: TGTGCCAGCAGTCTCGCTCGACAGGGCTTGTACTATGGCTACACCTTC. Translating gives CASSLARQGLYYGYTF. V and J are TRBV7-2 and TRBJ1-2, with 7 nucleotides matching TRBD1. The length of the CDR3 is 16 residues. V lost 6 bases, J lost 3 bases, and 13 bases stayed unmatched. CDR1 is SGHTA and CDR2 is FQGNSA in the germline V gene.